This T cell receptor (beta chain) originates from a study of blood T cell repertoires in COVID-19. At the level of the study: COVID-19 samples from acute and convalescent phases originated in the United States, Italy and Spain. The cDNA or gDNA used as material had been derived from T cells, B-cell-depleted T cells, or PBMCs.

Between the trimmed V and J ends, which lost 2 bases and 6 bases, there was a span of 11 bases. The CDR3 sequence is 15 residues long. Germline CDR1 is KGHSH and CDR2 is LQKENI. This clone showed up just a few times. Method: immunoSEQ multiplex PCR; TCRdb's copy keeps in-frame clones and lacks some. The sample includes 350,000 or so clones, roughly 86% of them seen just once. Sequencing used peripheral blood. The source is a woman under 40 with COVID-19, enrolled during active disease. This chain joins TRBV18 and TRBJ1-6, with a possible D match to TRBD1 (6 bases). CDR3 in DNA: TGTGCCAGCTCACCAGAGCGGACAGTTAATTCACCCCTCCACTTT. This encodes CASSPERTVNSPLHF. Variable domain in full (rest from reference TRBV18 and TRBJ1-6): NAGVMQNPRHLVRRRGQEARLRCSPMKGHSHVYWYRQLPEEGLKFMVYLQKENIIDESGMPKERFSAEFPKEGPSILRIQQVVRGDSAAYFCASSPERTVNSPLHFGNGTRLTVT.